This TCR beta chain was recovered during a study of identical twins. A few counts support this clonotype. Its antigen is undetermined. Template switching added a universal primer site, and cDNA bore unique molecular identifiers. One entry per CDR3 protein results from TCRdb running MiXCR on the 5' RACE reads. The sample holds about 890,000 distinct CDR3 sequences, over 9% seen once. This CDR3 comprises 19 residues. CDR1 MNHEY and CDR2 SMNVEV come from the germline V gene (reference sequence). The ends were cut back, 9 bases at V and 1 base at J, with 25 bases in the middle. The study, taken as a whole, reports: Invariant cells of the MAIT and iNKT types might have partly distorted the zero-insertion analyses. Cross-sectional statistical analysis was relied on for the conclusions, without the same donors being followed. There were fewer insertions in abundant cord blood beta clonotypes, but memory repertoires showed no such pattern.

The same specimen was also included in a second study, on yellow fever vaccine responses in identical twins.

Sequenced input: PBMCs. The V gene is TRBV27, the J gene TRBJ2-6; D may be TRBD1 (7 bases). This receptor was taken from a woman aged 18-29 years in good health. CDR3 nucleotides: TGTGCCAGTAGTGGTCGGCGGGACAGTGACCTTTCTGGGGCCAACGTCCTGACTTTC. As protein: CASSGRRDSDLSGANVLTF. The full variable domain, its missing parts supplied by reference TRBV27 and TRBJ2-6, is EAQVTQNPRYLITVTGKKLTVTCSQNMNHEYMSWYRQDPGLGLRQIYYSMNVEVTDKGDVPEGYKVSRKEKRNFPLILESPSPNQTSLYFCASSGRRDSDLSGANVLTFGAGSRLTVL.